This entry concerns a single TCR beta chain. What this receptor recognizes is not known. Qualities for individual bases were not recorded, and no much larger clone is one base off. In total, around 600 healthy bone marrow donors made up the cohort. Cohort members were all nominally healthy when sampled, although unrecorded immune exposures were likely present. The donor tested CMV seronegative and was one of the 352 seronegative cohort members. Every donor gave a peripheral blood sample, and the peripheral blood mononuclear cells from that sample were used for TCR beta sequencing. Genomic DNA was extracted from the blood cell samples with the Qiagen DNeasy Blood Extraction Kit. The CDR3 runs 15 residues from the cysteine to the phenylalanine. Kept here is only the CDR3 DNA, which spans 45 bases and is read in frame from base 1. The germline V gene encodes CDR1 MRHNA and CDR2 SNTAGT. V sheds 9 bases and J sheds 2 bases, leaving 17 bases between their ends.

Libraries were prepared through the immunoSEQ multiplex PCR assay. For the multiplex PCR, a mixture combining 60 forward primers for TCR Vbeta segments and 13 reverse primers for TCR Jbeta segments was used. Amplification of the CDR3 region of rearranged TCR beta genes was performed with a multiplex PCR assay on genomic DNA. The Illumina HiSeq System was used to sequence the amplified TCR beta libraries as 87-base-pair reads. The original pipeline was this. A later analysis tallied roughly 78 million unique TCR beta chains across the 640 or so repertoires, and about 10 million of those chains were shared by two or more donors. Raw reads were error-corrected and collapsed into unique sequences with a nearest-neighbor algorithm that merged closely related sequences to remove PCR and sequencing errors. To assign V, D and J gene segments, CDR3 sequences were aligned to IMGT reference sequences. For a sequence to be retained, a match of at least six nucleotides to both a V gene segment and a J gene segment was required. A rearrangement counted as productive if the CDR3 had no stop codons and remained in frame with V and J, and every other rearrangement counted as non-productive. CDR3 was defined by IMGT convention, running from the second conserved V-encoded cysteine to the conserved J-encoded phenylalanine. The earlier analysis of 500 to 750 of the donors excluded any sequence lacking an unambiguous match to a single V gene segment. An earlier analysis of approximately 590 of the donors called V segments functional above 56.7% productive rearrangements and segregating when the between-donor standard deviation exceeded 5%. To diagnose cytomegalovirus status from the catalog of TCR beta chain sequences, a statistical classification framework was built. V and J gene assignment, in a later analysis, came from comparing TCR nucleotide sequences with IMGT/GENE-DB human TR gene sequences. The TCRdist pipeline was used in a later analysis to assign CDR3 sequences and most-parsimonious VDJ recombination scenarios. A later analysis defined each TCR beta chain by its CDR3 amino acid sequence plus V-gene family, and excluded reads lacking a unique V-gene family. As a way to deal with suspected cross-contamination and a sequencing artifact, a later analysis dropped 450 to 600 nucleotide sequences that were highly shared and had low generation probability. For each public chain, a later analysis derived a clonal expansion index from normalized ranks of inferred template counts within each repertoire. In a later analysis, generation probabilities were computed using a VDJ recombination model fitted to out-of-frame rearrangements, and the results were checked against IGoR. Hypergeometric tests were used in a later analysis to score TCR-TCR, TCR-HLA and TCR-CMV co-occurrence, with a repertoire-size bias correction applied to the TCR pairs. A later analysis estimated false discovery rates by permuting HLA or CMV assignments 20 times. A later analysis grouped co-occurring TCRs with DBSCAN, adding TCRdist sequence similarity when clustering within HLA-allele-positive subsets. For co-occurrence clustering, repertoires with fewer than 30,000 or more than 120,000 public chains were excluded, along with roughly 5 repertoires with anomalous nucleotide sharing. Here the immuneACCESS table is served through TCRdb, limited to in-frame sequences with V and J called. Missing clones are a known gap in these copies; in checked studies unresolved V genes cover under half, and the rest lacks a known reason. V and J calls plus clone size are reproduced from that table; the DNA served to infer D and trimming. The sample records some 150,000 clones, 50% to 75% of which are singletons. 2.4% of the sample belongs to the ten largest clones.

This entry belongs to a study of cytomegalovirus exposure and HLA in healthy donors (dated by TCRdb to 2016 to 2017). Concerning the study at large: In an earlier analysis of roughly 500 of the donors, approximately 300 Gb of sequence data and 90 million to 130 million unique TCR beta sequences from about 180 million T cells were reported. An earlier analysis of a few hundred of the donors applied high-throughput TCR beta sequencing to assess whether each TCR beta V gene segment acted as functional or pseudogenic. All discovery cohort repertoires had been generated on a single sequencing platform. Rather than drawing on any new phenotypic data, the later analysis identified candidate immune exposures from TCR beta sequences and the way those sequences occurred across donors. A handful of DR-DQ haplotypes were handled as single units for association and clustering because linkage in the cohort was strong. Across 300 to 400 genotyped donors of the cohort, an average of roughly 230,000 unique TCR beta nucleotide sequences per donor were sequenced, and roughly 20% of those sequences were non-productive. Donor age, sex, ethnicity and CMV serostatus were compiled alongside the repertoire data. The study aimed to test whether cataloging public T cell receptors could reveal signatures of past pathogen exposure. Roughly 310 gigabases of sequencing data and tens of millions of unique TCR sequences were included in an early release covering around 600 HLA-typed donors. Typing coverage differed by locus: A, B, C, DRB1 and DQB1 were typed in roughly 620-630 donors, DQA1 in about 560, DPA1 in some 600, and DPB1 in approximately 450. To predict cytomegalovirus infection status, the study brought together high-throughput TCR immunosequencing, statistical association of individual TCRs with disease status, and machine learning. Besides the first cohort of approximately 670 subjects, a separate validation cohort made up of 95 to 150 different subjects was used. A later analysis re-analyzed previously published TCR beta repertoires from about 600 donors and added high-resolution HLA genotyping to study TCR occurrence patterns. Both class I and class II loci were covered by HLA typing, at four-digit resolution. In a later genetic analysis, genome-wide SNP genotypes for about 55% of the roughly 700 donors were used, and that subset was treated as a discovery cohort. The genetic ancestry cluster associated with self-reported Caucasian donors included roughly 84% of the approximately 430 genotyped donors. The study used immunosequencing to profile the T cell repertoires of approximately 630 subjects and linked those repertoires to cytomegalovirus serostatus.

Here is what the overall study found, with its caveats: In a later analysis, over 15,000 TCR beta sequences were associated with specific HLA alleles at a false discovery rate of 0.05. In a later analysis, most CMV-associated TCR beta chains were found to appear HLA-restricted, with HLA associations seemingly driven largely by CMV exposure. The cohort was sequenced for TCR beta chains only, and without alpha or paired-chain data the features that could be detected were limited. In an earlier analysis of more than 500 of the donors, most TCR beta V segments appeared in productive rearrangements about 90% or about 30% of the time, broadly matching IMGT annotations. In vitro tests confirmed that a few of the cytomegalovirus-associated TCR beta chains recognize cytomegalovirus antigens. In a later analysis, HLA-associated TCR beta chains were found to be more clonally expanded and to have lower generation probabilities than equally common non-associated chains. A later analysis found that TCR association rates varied across HLA loci, with DRB1 alleles showing the most associated TCRs and HLA-C alleles the fewest. Most TCR sequences were seen in very few donors, while some public TCRs were found in many individuals. The study listed 150 to 200 TCR beta chains as associated with cytomegalovirus. A further reported finding was that TCR beta sequences accurately predicted the HLA-A and HLA-B alleles for most subjects in the first cohort. The classifier was reported to diagnose cytomegalovirus status with high specificity and sensitivity in both the original and validation cohorts. In a later genetic analysis, a missense DCLRE1C variant was associated with V-gene and J-gene trimming of TCR beta chains, and the association was replicated in an independent cohort. Because HLA typing was missing for some donors at each locus, association tests included only the typed subset. When HLA alleles, especially DR and DQ, strongly co-occurred, attributing TCR associations to individual alleles was difficult. The authors suggested that the approach could potentially be generalized to other disease states and immunological phenotypes. Because counts were too low, approximately 15 rarely observed V segments, including chromosome 9 orphons, were excluded from the earlier analysis of 587 of the donors. A cluster of highly shared sequence variants was judged likely to be a technical artifact of the sequencing pipeline. CMV serostatus was the only immune exposure information available for the cohort. Presence/absence analyses assumed roughly uniform sequencing depth across donors, an assumption that may not hold. Some IMGT-functional V segments, including TRBV6-2 and TRBV6-3, could not be told apart with the 87-base-pair reads, so those segments were excluded. Several of the top co-occurrence clusters appeared to be linked to parvovirus B19, influenza, CMV and Epstein-Barr virus, according to a later analysis. Correlated functional status among segregating V segments might reflect linkage disequilibrium, but an unknown experimental factor could not be ruled out. In a later genetic analysis, fewer N-insertions in productive TCRs were reported among donors in an Asian-associated ancestry cluster than the approximately 710-donor mean.

The chain is made from TRBV6-4 and TRBJ1-5; the D segment cannot be called with confidence. The specimen sequenced was PBMCs. The TCR comes from a woman in her thirties or forties in good health and CMV-seronegative. This receptor has the CDR3 CARWVPTRRNQPQHF. The nucleotides are TGTGCCAGATGGGTTCCGACCAGGCGCAATCAGCCCCAGCATTTT.